The T cell receptor (beta chain) under discussion was sequenced for a study of T cells in Graves' hyperthyroidism and ophthalmopathy. General study points: The model identified upcoming ophthalmopathy a median roughly 6 months ahead of onset. The blood repertoire included most of the expanded thyroid clonotypes above 0.001.

There are many counts of this clonotype. Its specificity is not known. RNA transcripts were the template for amplifying TCR beta CDR3 regions. First-round RT-PCR targeting the TCR CDR3 was performed with the HTBI primer set. TCRdb reprocessed the multiplex PCR reads with MiXCR, giving one entry per CDR3 protein. The table has 450,000 to 550,000 distinct CDR3 sequences, around a quarter seen once. Germline CDR1 reads MGHDK; CDR2 reads SYGVNS. This CDR3 region has 14 residues. Trimming cost V 1 base and J 4 bases, with 10 bases left between them. This clonotype originated in a woman in her 30s with Graves' ophthalmopathy. The rearrangement joins TRBV25-1 to TRBJ2-5; D remains ambiguous. Source material: blood. This CDR3 reads CASSESEASETQYF. CDR3 sequence (DNA): TGTGCCAGCAGTGAATCAGAAGCGTCAGAGACCCAGTACTTC.